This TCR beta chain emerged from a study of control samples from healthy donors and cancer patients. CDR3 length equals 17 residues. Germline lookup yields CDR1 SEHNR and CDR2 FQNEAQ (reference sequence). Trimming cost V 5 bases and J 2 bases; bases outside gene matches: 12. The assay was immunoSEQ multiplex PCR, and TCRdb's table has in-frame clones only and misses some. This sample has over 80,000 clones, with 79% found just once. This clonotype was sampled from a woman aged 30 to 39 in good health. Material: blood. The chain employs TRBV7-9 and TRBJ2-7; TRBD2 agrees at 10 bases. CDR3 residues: CASSPVLGTSGAYEQYF. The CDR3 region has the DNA TGTGCCAGCAGCCCCGTGTTGGGTACTAGCGGGGCCTACGAGCAGTACTTC.